Below, 8 T cell receptor beta chains from the same sample are listed, as sequenced in a study of T cell responses to AZD1222 COVID-19 vaccine. The method was immunoSEQ multiplex PCR; TCRdb's version includes in-frame clones alone and lacks a portion of them. The sample includes some 100,000 clones, roughly 87% seen only once; the top ten take approximately 17%. The sequencing used peripheral blood, collected on day 0 of AZD1222 vaccination. These receptors came from an adult in good health.

The rearrangement links TRBV4-1 to TRBJ2-7; D not resolved. Per germline, CDR1 MGHRA and CDR2 YSYEKL. V lost 1 base and J lost 0, with 7 bases in between. This CDR3 has 14 residues. The DNA for the CDR3 is TGCGCCAGCAGCCAAGCGGAGAGCTCCTACGAGCAGTACTTC. Residues: CASSQAESSYEQYF.

This clone appeared once. V is TRBV27 and J is TRBJ2-3; tentative D call: TRBD1 (6 bases). V was pared by 10 bases and J by 4 bases, with 18 bases between. The germline CDR1 and CDR2 sequences are MNHEY and SMNVEV (reference sequence). CDR3 length equals 14 residues. The DNA of the CDR3 is TGTGCCACCCGACCCCCGGGACAACCAGATACGCAGTATTTT. This codes for CATRPPGQPDTQYF.

The chain combines TRBV7-9 with TRBJ1-2, with no clear D. The CDR3 consists of 15 residues. Germline V CDR1 and CDR2: SEHNR, FQNEAQ (reference sequence). Deletions cut 5 bases from V and 0 bases from J, with 13 bases between. CDR3 loop: CASSPDAITNYGYTF. The DNA of the CDR3 is TGTGCCAGCAGCCCCGACGCAATTACTAACTATGGCTACACCTTC.

This clone was counted a single time. The chain combines TRBV3-1 (or the pseudogene TRBV3-2) with TRBJ2-3; no reliable D call. Germline CDR1 LGHDT, CDR2 YNNKEL (reference sequence). The CDR3 runs to 14 residues. V lost 4 bases, J lost 2 bases, and 10 bases lay in between. Here the CDR3 DNA reads TGTGCCAGCAGCCTGGGTGGCCCCACAGATACGCAGTATTTT. As protein: CASSLGGPTDTQYF.

The rearrangement uses TRBV3-1 (or the pseudogene TRBV3-2) and TRBJ2-1, with TRBD2 as a possible D gene (5 bases). CDR1 LGHDT and CDR2 YNNKEL come from the germline V gene (reference sequence). Trimming left V 1 base short and J 3 bases short, with 13 bases between. The CDR3 has 16 amino acids. CDR3 coding DNA: TGTGCCAGCAGCCAAGTATTGAGCGGATACTACAATGAGCAGTTCTTC. Translation gives CASSQVLSGYYNEQFF.

The rearrangement links TRBV28 to TRBJ1-1, with D maybe TRBD1 (6 bases). The V gene's germline CDR1 is MDHEN and CDR2 SYDVKM. This CDR3 region has 15 residues. V gave up 3 bases and J gave up 4 bases, with 15 bases separating them. The CDR3 nucleotides are TGTGCCAGCAGTTTTACTGGGGGGGCGACCACTGAAGCTTTCTTT. Protein sequence: CASSFTGGATTEAFF.

CDR3 nucleotides: TGTGCCTGGATTCGAATTGGTGAAGCTTTCTTT. Translated: CAWIRIGEAFF. V gene TRBV30 combines with J gene TRBJ1-1; D is ambiguous. Per germline, CDR1 GTSNPN and CDR2 SVGIG (reference sequence). V dropped 4 bases and J dropped 7 bases, with 10 bases sitting between them. The CDR3 is 11 residues long.

The chain couples TRBV5-4 to TRBJ1-1, with D unresolved. CDR3 length: 13 amino acids. Trimming stripped 0 bases from V and 6 bases from J, with 9 bases between. Germline V CDR1 and CDR2: SGHNT, YYREEE (reference sequence). DNA for the CDR3: TGTGCCAGCAGCTTGGCGACGAGGGCTGAAGCTTTCTTT. Amino acid sequence: CASSLATRAEAFF.